The 8 T cell receptor beta chains reported below all come from one sample, sequenced in a study of beta chain features in type 1 diabetes. Whole-study results and caveats: Researchers report that Type 1 diabetes patients had moderately but significantly shorter TCRB CDR3s across all four CD4+ subsets.

Expressed TCRB transcripts were sequenced because the entire RNA isolate underwent reverse transcription. Using immunoSEQ multiplex PCR, the repertoire was profiled, and TCRdb retains in-frame clones only, with some absent. The data contain around 56,000 clones, 40% to 65% of them singletons. What these receptors recognize is not known. Sequenced material: Tregs from blood. Every receptor here comes from a woman in her 40s with type 1 diabetes.

The chain has TRBV11-2 and TRBJ2-3; TRBD1 agrees at 8 bases. Germline values: CDR1 SGHAT, CDR2 FQNNGV. The V segment lost 3 bases and the J segment 2 bases; nucleotides outside the gene matches: 7. The CDR3 covers 16 residues. CDR3 loop: CASSFDSGQVTDTQYF. The CDR3 DNA sequence: TGTGCCAGCAGCTTCGACTCGGGACAGGTCACAGATACGCAGTATTTT. Variable domain in full (rest from reference TRBV11-2 and TRBJ2-3): EAGVAQSPRYKIIEKRQSVAFWCNPISGHATLYWYQQILGQGPKLLIQFQNNGVVDDSQLPKDRFSAERLKGVDSTLKIQPAKLEDSAVYLCASSFDSGQVTDTQYFGPGTRLTVL.

The J gene is TRBJ2-1, the V gene TRBV5-1, with 10 bases lining up with TRBD1. V trimming: 4 bases; J trimming: 1 base; junction bases outside the gene matches: 11. There are 18 residues in the CDR3. CDR1 and CDR2 (germline): SGHRS, YFSETQ. The CDR3 sequence: CASSPGGTGAQSYNEQFF. The CDR3 DNA is TGCGCCAGCAGCCCTGGAGGGACAGGGGCACAGTCCTACAATGAGCAGTTCTTC.

The V call is TRBV30, the J call TRBJ2-7, with 7 bases fitting TRBD2. Germline CDR1 reads GTSNPN; CDR2 reads SVGIG (reference sequence). The CDR3 consists of 14 residues. J gave up 4 bases and V 2 bases, and 8 bases lay outside the gene matches. The CDR3 loop is CAWSRGGAGYEQYF. CDR3 nucleotides: TGTGCCTGGAGTAGGGGAGGGGCCGGGTACGAGCAGTACTTC.

This sequence joins TRBV25-1 and TRBJ2-2, with D possibly being TRBD1 (6 bases). The V end lost 0 bases, the J end lost 6 bases, and 11 bases lay between the germline ends. CDR1 is MGHDK and CDR2 is SYGVNS in the germline V gene. This CDR3 has 15 residues. The CDR3 sequence is CASSEYVGAAGELFF. The CDR3 region has the DNA TGTGCCAGCAGTGAATATGTGGGGGCGGCCGGGGAGCTGTTTTTT. Drawing the rest from reference TRBV25-1 and TRBJ2-2, the complete variable domain is EADIYQTPRYLVIGTGKKITLECSQTMGHDKMYWYQQDPGMELHLIHYSYGVNSTEKGDLSSESTVSRIRTEHFPLTLESARPSHTSQYLCASSEYVGAAGELFFGEGSRLTVL.

Only a few counts were recorded for this clone. J is TRBJ1-5 and V is TRBV27, with D perhaps TRBD1 (5 bases). V was shortened by 4 bases and J by 2 bases, with 12 bases between the two germline ends. Germline V gene sequence: CDR1 MNHEY, CDR2 SMNVEV (reference sequence). The CDR3 runs to 15 residues. CDR3 in DNA: TGTGCCAGCAGTTCCCTCGGGGGGGGCAATCAGCCCCAGCATTTT. This encodes CASSSLGGGNQPQHF.

This clone was detected once. This chain connects TRBV9 to TRBJ2-1; possible D gene TRBD2, 7 bases. Germline CDR1 SGDLS, CDR2 YYNGEE. The CDR3 runs to 14 residues. Trimming left V 0 bases short and J 6 bases short, with 10 bases between. CDR3 residues: CASSVVGGGNEQFF. As DNA, the CDR3 is TGTGCCAGCAGCGTAGTAGGGGGGGGCAATGAGCAGTTCTTC.

The gene calls are TRBV5-1 and TRBJ2-3, with 8 bases lining up with TRBD1. This CDR3 has 14 residues. V trimming: 7 bases; J trimming: 5 bases; junction bases outside the gene matches: 9. CDR1 and CDR2 from the germline V gene are SGHRS and YFSETQ. The CDR3 DNA reads TGCGCCAGCTCGCAGGGGGCAGAAGTAGATACGCAGTATTTT. Translating it yields CASSQGAEVDTQYF.

This chain uses TRBV4-3 with TRBJ2-3, with 11 nucleotides matching TRBD1. V trimming: 1 base; J trimming: 2 bases; junction bases outside the gene matches: 2. This CDR3 contains 16 residues. Germline lookup yields CDR1 LGHNA and CDR2 YSLEER. The CDR3 nucleotides are TGCGCCAGCAGCCAAGGGACAGGGGGCTCCACAGATACGCAGTATTTT. This codes for CASSQGTGGSTDTQYF.